The 6 T cell receptor beta chains given below trace back to one sample, sequenced in a study of shared clonotypes between healthy human individuals. Profiled with immunoSEQ multiplex PCR; TCRdb holds only in-frame clones, not every one. The sample lists over 950,000 clones, 70% to 80% occurring once. The sequencing input was memory CD4+ T cells from PBMCs. The subset is: CD45RA-negative fraction. The receptors originated from a man younger than 30 in good health. Some clones in this sample may be carry-over from other donors' samples.

V usage is TRBV10-3 and J usage is TRBJ1-1; no definite D call. CDR3 length: 13 residues. The V end lost 9 bases, the J end lost 1 base, and 12 bases lay between the germline ends. Germline V CDR1 and CDR2: ENHRY, SYGVKD. Here the CDR3 reads CAMRTDTNTEAFF. In DNA form, the CDR3 reads TGTGCCATGCGGACCGATACGAACACTGAAGCTTTCTTT.

The chain links TRBV21-1 to TRBJ2-6; TRBD2 is taken as the D call from the table, unchecked against the DNA. TRBV21-1 represents a pseudogene. This CDR3 has 17 amino acids. DNA for the CDR3: TGTGCCAGCAGCAATAATTCGGGCGGGGTTGGGGCCAACGTCCTGACTTTC. Its translation is CASSNNSGGVGANVLTF.

This rearrangement joins TRBV2 to TRBJ2-6; TRBD2 might be the D (5 bases). V lost 3 bases, J lost 2 bases, and 8 bases lay in between. This CDR3 comprises 15 residues. Germline-derived CDR1 and CDR2 are SNHLY and FYNNEI. The CDR3 DNA follows: TGTGCCAGCAGTGATGTCGGGACTGGGGCCAACGTCCTGACTTTC. Protein: CASSDVGTGANVLTF.

The table lists this clone with a count of one. CDR3 protein: CAWSPPLAGANTGELFF. For the CDR3, the DNA is TGTGCCTGGAGTCCTCCCCTAGCGGGAGCGAACACCGGGGAGCTGTTTTTT. This chain uses TRBV30 with TRBJ2-2; 10 positions match TRBD2. This CDR3 region has 17 residues. The germline V gene encodes CDR1 GTSNPN and CDR2 SVGIG (reference sequence). With 2 bases clipped from V and 0 bases from J, the junction kept 6 bases outside the gene matches.

This chain connects TRBV27 to TRBJ2-7; no definite D call. CDR3 length: 15 amino acids. V was clipped by 6 bases and J by 1 base, with 16 bases between them. The V gene's germline CDR1 is MNHEY and CDR2 SMNVEV (reference sequence). DNA for the CDR3: TGTGCCAGCAGATTCTTCTTGGGTCCGTCCTACGAGCAGTACTTC. Encoded protein: CASRFFLGPSYEQYF.

The V and J genes are TRBV15 and TRBJ2-2; 9 nucleotides line up with TRBD2. Unmatched junction bases numbered 6, after V lost 1 base and J lost 3 bases. The CDR3 has 17 residues. Looked up from germline, CDR1 is LNHNV and CDR2 is YYDKDF (reference sequence). The CDR3 loop is CATSRGLSGRHTGELFF. The CDR3 nucleotides are TGTGCCACCAGCAGAGGGCTCAGCGGGAGGCACACCGGGGAGCTGTTTTTT.